This T cell receptor (beta chain) is drawn from a study of cytomegalovirus exposure and HLA in healthy donors. Comments on this clone: Its cognate antigen is unknown.

With 60 Vbeta and 13 Jbeta primers, the PCR was carried out. The protocol was immunoSEQ multiplex PCR, while the TCRdb copy is restricted to in-frame clones and leaves out a portion. The data hold 150,000 or so clones, with almost 85% observed a single time. Germline CDR1 is SGHNT and CDR2 is YYREEE (reference sequence). Between the trimmed V and J ends, which lost 0 bases and 4 bases, there was a span of 10 bases. The CDR3 spans 14 residues. Regarding the study as a whole: Later analysis demonstrated an association between a missense DCLRE1C variant and TCR beta V- and J-gene trimming. Later findings reportedly placed an Asian-associated ancestry cluster below the approximately 620-donor mean for N-insertions. Common viral pathogens seemed, in a later analysis, to connect with several of the most significant clusters. Presence/absence analyses took donor sequencing depth as roughly uniform.

The receptor was derived from a boy between 2 and 10 years old in good health and CMV-seronegative. The sample comprised PBMCs. The chain joins TRBV5-4 to TRBJ2-5, with D tentatively TRBD2 (5 bases). The CDR3 bases are TGTGCCAGCAGCTTGGGTCCGGGGAGAGAGACCCAGTACTTC. Its protein is CASSLGPGRETQYF.